This T cell receptor beta chain was identified in a study of control samples from healthy donors and cancer patients (dated by TCRdb to 2018 to 2020). A word on this clone: The target of this receptor is not known. Base qualities are not provided; no much larger clone lies one nucleotide away.

Library preparation was by the immunoSEQ multiplex PCR assay. The table comes from immuneACCESS by way of TCRdb, which keeps in-frame sequences with V and J called. Part of the clones is missing from these tables; in studies checked, under half for an unresolved V gene and the rest for unknown reasons. Present in this sample are roughly 76,000 clones, around 94% of which were seen just once. Of the sample, 4.5% to 5.5% is held by the ten largest clones. The CDR3 has 19 amino acids, counting the end cysteine and phenylalanine. This entry keeps only the CDR3 DNA: 57 bases, framed from base 1. The germline V gene specifies MNHEY as CDR1 and SVGEGT as CDR2. The V end loses 4 bases and the J end loses 3 bases, and a stretch of 28 bases separates them.

This chain joins TRBV6-2 or TRBV6-3 to TRBJ2-7, with no confident D gene call. The sequence derives from a woman in her late teens or twenties in good health. The sequenced material came from blood. This receptor carries the CDR3 CASSFRLRTPKSPIYEQYF. The sequence in DNA is TGTGCCAGCAGTTTCCGGTTAAGAACTCCTAAATCCCCAATCTACGAGCAGTACTTC.